Below, 4 T cell receptor beta chains from the same sample are listed, as sequenced in a study of cytomegalovirus exposure and HLA in healthy donors. Primers: 60 Vbeta forward and 13 Jbeta reverse. The table came from immunoSEQ multiplex PCR; TCRdb's copy has only in-frame clones and leaves some out. This repertoire shows approximately 82,000 clones, 9.5% to 13% found once; its top ten account for roughly a quarter. Sequencing input: PBMCs. The receptor set was obtained from a man in his 60s in good health and CMV-seropositive.

The J gene is TRBJ1-2, the V gene TRBV7-3, with TRBD1 matching over 10 bases. CDR3 length: 13 amino acids. V was clipped by 4 bases and J by 8 bases; unmatched bases: 4. CDR1 is SGHTA and CDR2 is FQGTGA in the germline V gene. The CDR3 reads CASSWGTGEGYTF. CDR3 in DNA: TGTGCCAGCAGCTGGGGGACAGGGGAAGGCTACACCTTC.

There are many counts of this clone. The V call is TRBV2, the J call TRBJ1-5; maybe TRBD1 (5 bases). Per the germline V gene, CDR1 is SNHLY and CDR2 is FYNNEI. The CDR3 length is 14 residues. V shed 6 bases and J shed 0 bases, with 9 bases lying between them. The CDR3: CASRDMDSNQPQHF. DNA for the CDR3: TGTGCCAGCAGGGACATGGATAGCAATCAGCCCCAGCATTTT.

This clone was found a few times. This chain connects TRBV4-1 to TRBJ2-7; 13 bases are shared with TRBD2. J lost 4 bases, V lost 2 bases, and 5 bases had no gene match. Germline assignment: CDR1 MGHRA and CDR2 YSYEKL. The length of the CDR3 is 16 residues. CDR3 protein: CASSQPGTSGMYEQYF. CDR3 DNA: TGCGCCAGCAGCCAACCCGGGACTAGCGGGATGTACGAGCAGTACTTC.

The chain combines TRBV9 with TRBJ1-1, with D perhaps matching TRBD1 (5 bases). This CDR3 comprises 17 residues. Deletions cut 0 bases from V and 3 bases from J, with 18 bases between. CDR1 and CDR2 (germline): SGDLS, YYNGEE. CDR3: CASSVALREVGDTEAFF. The CDR3 region has the DNA TGTGCCAGCAGCGTAGCGTTGCGGGAGGTAGGGGACACTGAAGCTTTCTTT.